A single sample gave rise to the 20 T cell receptor beta chains below, sequenced in a study of blood T cell repertoires in COVID-19. Some clones are missing from TCRdb's copy, which holds only in-frame ones; the method was immunoSEQ multiplex PCR. The table shows some 140,000 clones, with more than 65% occurring only once. Sequenced input: peripheral blood. The source of these receptors is an older man with acute or convalescent COVID-19.

This clone was observed a single time. The V and J genes are TRBV11-3 and TRBJ1-3; D is uncertain. Trimming removed 5 bases from V and 1 base from J, with 6 bases in between. Germline-derived CDR1 and CDR2 are SGHNT and YENEEA. The CDR3 contains 13 residues. In nucleotides, the CDR3 is TGTGCCAGCAGCCCCCGTTCTGGAAACACCATATATTTT. Protein sequence: CASSPRSGNTIYF.

A few counts support this clone. The genes are TRBV6-5 and TRBJ1-2, with a possible D match to TRBD1 (6 bases). V was pared by 6 bases and J by 4 bases, with 9 bases between. The germline gives CDR1 MNHEY, CDR2 SVGAGI. The CDR3 has 12 residues. The CDR3, as DNA: TGTGCCAGCAGCCCCAGGGGCTATGGCTACACCTTC. This encodes CASSPRGYGYTF.

DNA for the CDR3: TGTGCCAGCAGTAAAGTTCTCGTCAATCAGCCCCAGCATTTT. This encodes CASSKVLVNQPQHF. The chain carries TRBV2 and TRBJ1-5, with D unclear. The CDR3 is 14 residues long. Trimming left V 5 bases short and J 3 bases short, with 11 bases between. Germline V gene sequence: CDR1 SNHLY, CDR2 FYNNEI.

The chain uses TRBV7-2 and TRBJ2-1; D may be TRBD1 (6 bases). V lost 5 bases and J 2 bases, leaving 16 bases between the germline ends. The CDR3 is 16 amino acids. Germline V gene lookup returns CDR1 SGHTA and CDR2 FQGNSA. CDR3: CASSVSPGHPYNEQFF. The CDR3 DNA reads TGTGCCAGCAGCGTCAGTCCGGGACACCCCTACAATGAGCAGTTCTTC.

This clone was detected ten times or more. The chain has TRBV5-8 and TRBJ2-4; D may be TRBD2 (6 bases). Trimming left V 9 bases short and J 5 bases short, with 15 bases between. This CDR3 is built from 13 residues. Germline CDR1 and CDR2: SGHTS and YDEGEE. This CDR3 is CATMGREENIQYF. DNA for the CDR3: TGTGCCACCATGGGCAGGGAGGAAAACATTCAGTACTTC.

This sequence joins TRBV7-8 and TRBJ2-2, with 11 bases aligning to TRBD2. This CDR3 is 16 amino acids long. The germline V gene has CDR1 SGHVS and CDR2 FQNEAQ. Trimming took 5 bases from V and 4 from J; bases not matched to a gene: 6. CDR3 amino acids: CASSQQLAGATGELFF. As DNA, the CDR3 is TGTGCCAGCAGCCAACAACTAGCGGGGGCCACCGGGGAGCTGTTTTTT.

The chain couples TRBV7-2 to TRBJ2-3; maybe TRBD2 (5 bases). Trimming shortened V by 2 bases and J by 3 bases, and 12 bases separated the two germline ends. The CDR3 covers 15 residues. Germline CDR1 is SGHTA and CDR2 is FQGNSA. CDR3 sequence (DNA): TGTGCCAGCAGCTTACTCGGGGTAATGACAGATACGCAGTATTTT. It is translated as CASSLLGVMTDTQYF. The whole variable domain, remainder taken from reference TRBV7-2 and TRBJ2-3, is GAGVSQSPSNKVTEKGKDVELRCDPISGHTALYWYRQSLGQGLEFLIYFQGNSAPDKSGLPSDRFSAERTGGSVSTLTIQRTQQEDSAVYLCASSLLGVMTDTQYFGPGTRLTVL.

The chain has TRBV7-8 and TRBJ2-7, with TRBD1 matching over 7 bases. CDR3 length: 18 amino acids. The V gene's germline CDR1 is SGHVS and CDR2 FQNEAQ. J gave up 3 bases and V 5 bases, and 19 bases lay outside the gene matches. The CDR3 DNA reads TGTGCCAGCAGCCCCTCGCCCCAACAACAGGGGCCGGGCTACGAGCAGTACTTC. The encoded protein is CASSPSPQQQGPGYEQYF.

This clone was detected only a few times. The rearrangement uses TRBV28 and TRBJ1-5; 7 bases align to TRBD1. Germline V gene sequence: CDR1 MDHEN, CDR2 SYDVKM. Losses at the gene ends were 4 bases for V and 6 bases for J; bases not matched to a gene: 9. The CDR3 length is 15 residues. The CDR3 loop reads CASSSGQALGQPQHF. Here the CDR3 DNA reads TGTGCCAGCAGTTCCGGACAGGCCCTGGGTCAGCCCCAGCATTTT.

The chain joins TRBV24-1 to TRBJ1-4; 8 nucleotides line up with TRBD1. In germline, CDR1 is KGHDR, CDR2 SFDVKD. The length of the CDR3 is 13 residues. V lost 9 bases, J lost 9 bases, and 8 bases stayed unmatched. CDR3 nucleotide sequence: TGTGCCACCTCTTCAGGGGGCGGGAAAAAACTGTTTTTT. It specifies CATSSGGGKKLFF.

The V call is TRBV3-1 (or the pseudogene TRBV3-2), the J call TRBJ1-6; D possibly corresponds to TRBD1 (5 bases). From germline, CDR1 is LGHDT and CDR2 YNNKEL (reference sequence). Trimming pared 1 base from V and 8 bases from J, leaving 18 bases between. The CDR3 length is 17 residues. CDR3 sequence: CASSQGLQGWRDSPLHF. CDR3 nucleotide sequence: TGTGCCAGCAGCCAAGGTCTGCAGGGATGGAGGGATTCACCCCTCCACTTT.

This clone was counted between two and nine times. V usage is TRBV15 and J usage is TRBJ1-2; tentatively, D is TRBD1 (6 bases). CDR3 size: 15 residues. Germline CDR1 LNHNV, CDR2 YYDKDF (reference sequence). Trimming took 8 bases from V and 0 from J, leaving 16 bases between them. Written as DNA, the CDR3 is TGTGCCACCGGAAAGATGGGACACGCTAACTATGGCTACACCTTC. Its translation is CATGKMGHANYGYTF.

The chain carries TRBV30 and TRBJ2-3, with TRBD2 identical over 16 bases. Germline CDR1 and CDR2: GTSNPN and SVGIG (reference sequence). CDR3 size: 17 residues. Losses at the gene ends were 3 bases for V and 4 bases for J; bases not matched to a gene: 7. As DNA, the CDR3 is TGTGCCTGGAGCGGGACTAGCGGGGGGGCCTCGGCAGATACGCAGTATTTT. Its protein product is CAWSGTSGGASADTQYF.

The V call is TRBV18, the J call TRBJ2-7; 8 nucleotides match TRBD1. The CDR3 extends over 15 amino acids. Germline assignment: CDR1 KGHSH and CDR2 LQKENI. Trimming cost V 3 bases and J 3 bases; bases outside gene matches: 7. The CDR3 bases are TGTGCCAGCTCACCGTGGACAGGGCCGGGCTACGAGCAGTACTTC. As protein: CASSPWTGPGYEQYF.

This sequence joins TRBV7-2 and TRBJ2-7; TRBD1 matches at 10 bases. V gave up 3 bases and J gave up 3 bases; unmatched junction bases: 2. This CDR3 region has 14 residues. The germline V gene has CDR1 SGHTA and CDR2 FQGNSA. Written as DNA, the CDR3 is TGTGCCAGCAGCTTCCGGGACAGGGGCTACGAGCAGTACTTC. It translates to CASSFRDRGYEQYF.

V gene TRBV6-5 combines with J gene TRBJ1-1, with 7 bases aligning to TRBD1. The CDR3 length is 15 residues. Germline CDR1 MNHEY, CDR2 SVGAGI. After removal of 6 bases from V and 5 bases from J, the junction contained 12 bases not matched to a gene. CDR3 DNA sequence: TGTGCCAGCAGCCCGGGTAGACAGGGTGGTACTGAAGCTTTCTTT. Translated: CASSPGRQGGTEAFF.

CDR3 DNA: TGTGCCAGTAGTCAGGGACAGTCCACAGCGGAGACCCAGTACTTC. Protein product: CASSQGQSTAETQYF. The V and J genes are TRBV19 and TRBJ2-5, with TRBD1 identical over 7 bases. The junction had 11 bases not matched to a gene; V was cut back by 5 bases and J by 5 bases. Germline V gene lookup returns CDR1 LNHDA and CDR2 SQIVND (reference sequence). This CDR3 comprises 15 residues.

This chain uses TRBV27 with TRBJ1-6; 8 bases map to TRBD1. Trimming at V came to 10 bases and at J to 10 bases, leaving 6 bases not matched to a gene. This CDR3 is 12 amino acids long. Germline CDR1 and CDR2: MNHEY and SMNVEV (reference sequence). The CDR3 sequence is CATGTGGSPLHF. The CDR3 coding sequence is TGTGCCACCGGGACAGGAGGATCACCCCTCCACTTT.

In this sample, this clone turned up a few times. The chain carries TRBV19 and TRBJ2-1, with 7 bases aligning to TRBD2. Germline trimming cut 7 bases from V and 4 bases from J; bases unmatched to any gene: 4. The CDR3 has 13 residues. Germline lookup yields CDR1 LNHDA and CDR2 SQIVND (reference sequence). CDR3 sequence (DNA): TGTGCCAGTAAGGCGGGGGAGTACAATGAGCAGTTCTTC. Its translation: CASKAGEYNEQFF.

Written as DNA, the CDR3 is TGTGCCAGCAGGACCAGGGCAGGGGAGCTGTTTTTT. Amino acids: CASRTRAGELFF. The chain recombines TRBV27 with TRBJ2-2, with a weak D call TRBD1 (5 bases). Trimming left V 6 bases short and J 8 bases short, with 10 bases between. CDR1 is MNHEY and CDR2 is SMNVEV in the germline V gene (reference sequence). The CDR3 contains 12 residues.